This TCR beta chain was captured by sequencing in a study of naive and memory T cell subsets listed by TCRdb under 2017. For context, the study as a whole: The study applied an open-source, UMI-based TCR alpha and beta sequencing pipeline to sorted naive and memory peripheral blood T cell subsets. The functional CMV T cell responses agreed completely with IgG serology results. RNA was DNase-treated and reverse transcribed with TCR constant-region primers, mostly using SuperScript III.

With regard to this clonotype: The target of this receptor is not known. No base-level quality is on record; no much larger clone is a single base apart.

From the second PCR step on, the TCR alpha and beta chain libraries were amplified in separate reactions. The CMV status of each donor was determined by measuring IFNgamma production from CD4+ T cells after fresh PBMCs had been stimulated overnight with CMV viral lysate. CD4 T cells were positively selected using Miltenyi beads, after which CD8 T cells were positively selected from the CD4-negative fraction. Cells were stained for CD3, CD4, CD8, CD45RA, CD27 and a live/dead dye and were sorted on a BD Aria II into four subsets based on CD45RA and CD27. A few healthy volunteers provided blood, and the blood of each volunteer was split into CD4 and CD8 T cells and then into four differentiation subsets. Roughly 110 ml of peripheral blood was collected from each donor, and PBMC were isolated by Ficoll-Paque PLUS density-gradient centrifugation. Sorted cells were lysed in RLT buffer, and RNA was extracted with a Qiagen RNeasy kit and stored at -80°C.

Broad study findings and their caveats: The repertoire findings for the naive and memory subsets could not be validated, as no ground truth was available. In both CD4 and CD8 cells, a rise in Gini index and a fall in Shannon and inverse Simpson diversity were observed from naive through CM, EM and EMRA. RNA-based TCR counts may be influenced by expression changes linked to T cell activation and differentiation. After error correction, over 90% of naive TCR sequences appeared only once, giving much steeper abundance distributions than memory subsets. Single alpha or beta chain sequences, rather than paired alpha/beta receptors, were used to define clonotypes. A few larger clonotypes were present in naive repertoires, particularly the CD8 repertoires, and these clonotypes were possibly memory cells re-expressing CD45RA. The abundance of TCRs followed a power law with an exponent that differed between naive and memory subsets yet stayed consistent across the three individuals.

The library was obtained by UMI-ligation and nested PCR. To cover both TRBC1 and TRBC2, the beta constant-region primer consisted of an equimolar mix of two oligonucleotides. The ligated cDNA went through four rounds of PCR with nested alpha and beta constant-region primers together with the SP2 primer. T4 RNA ligase 1 ligated a single-stranded oligonucleotide carrying the SP2 primer and a 12-nucleotide UMI to the cDNA 3' end. The ligation reaction was incubated at 16°C for roughly 19-25 hours. PCR2 was typically run as a SYBR Green qPCR and stopped at a predetermined threshold to prevent over-amplification. Agencourt AMPure XP magnetic beads were used for all purifications after the first. Libraries were quantified by Qubit and checked on a TapeStation, with a main peak expected near 650 bp. Sequencing of the pooled libraries was done on an Illumina MiSeq using v2 2x251 paired-end kits, which typically yielded roughly 0.85-2.3 million reads per sample. Each sample library was pooled at roughly 4.1 nM, and roughly 4.5-7.5% PhiX was included to improve cluster recognition. The source study handled its data this way. V and J genes were assigned to Demultiplexor-processed FASTQ reads by Decombinator through tag matching, with a single base-pair mismatch being allowed. By using UMIs, Collapsinator corrected both sequencing errors and the frequency errors caused by PCR heterogeneity. TCRs were translated and CDR3s were extracted from the conserved cysteine to the FGXG phenylalanine by CDR3Translator, with non-productive sequences being flagged. Gini, Shannon entropy and inverse Simpson indices were calculated on repertoires that had been subsampled to equal numbers of UMI-defined TCRs. Within the linear range, a power law was fitted by maximum likelihood to the distributions of clonotype abundance. Similar UMI counts, unique TCR numbers and clonal distributions were obtained with the pipeline and with MIGEC on one naive CD8 sample. In one analysis, naive TCRs also found in any memory subset of the same donor were removed from the naive repertoire. Repertoires were searched for about 7,300 CMV-associated CDR3 sequences compiled from VDJdb and a published dataset. TCRdb reanalyzed the raw reads on its own, using fastp at Q25 for trimming and MiXCR for clone calling, and kept in-frame beta chains. Each CDR3 protein gets just one entry, which takes the most common genes and DNA from the rows behind it. The V and J calls here are based on TCRdb, not the publication. The sample records roughly 97,000 distinct CDR3 sequences, about 14% of which are singletons. The ten largest make up roughly 2.8% of the sample.

For this chain, trimming is 6 bases at the V end and 1 base at the J end, and the number of junction bases without a gene match is 15. The germline V gene supplies CDR1 SNHLY and CDR2 FYNNEI. From the cysteine through the phenylalanine, the CDR3 covers 18 amino acids. Of the read, only the CDR3 DNA is kept; its 54 bases are in frame from base 1. The sequence came from a human donor in good health. The V and J genes are TRBV2 and TRBJ2-3; 8 bases in the middle match TRBD1. Sequencing used naive CD8+ T cells from blood. The sample's cell subset or site label is to be understood as: naive T cells, CD45RA high CD27+. The CDR3 sequence is CASRRGAGGPLGTDTQYF. The DNA sequence reads TGTGCCAGCAGGAGGGGGGCAGGGGGCCCTCTCGGCACAGATACGCAGTATTTT.